The rows below give T cell receptor beta chains drawn from one sample of a study of shared clonotypes between healthy human individuals. Only in-frame clones appear in the TCRdb table, and some are missing; sequencing was by immunoSEQ multiplex PCR. The sample records about 2 million clones, roughly 96% being singletons. The sample taken for sequencing was naive CD4+ T cells sorted from blood. The receptors originated from a man younger than 35 in good health. Each CDR3 is given with its conserved first and last residue. D genes are given only for firm matches. A clone size is listed for some rows: how often the clone was seen (once, few, many), or a class if it is expanded.

d_gene	v_gene	j_gene	abundance	CDR3nt	CDR3aa
TRBD2	TRBV28	TRBJ2-7	.	TGTGCCAGCAGTTCTGTTGGCGGGAGCGAGCAGTACTTC	CASSSVGGSEQYF
.	TRBV18	TRBJ1-6	.	TGTGCCAGCTCACTGGCAGGGATGGCACCCCTCCACTTT	CASSLAGMAPLHF
.	TRBV6-5	TRBJ1-1	.	TGTGCCAGCAGTTACTCGACCAGCTCAAACACTGAAGCTTTCTTT	CASSYSTSSNTEAFF
.	TRBV7-2	TRBJ2-7	.	TGTGCCAGCAGCTACACTAGCCAGGACCTCAGCGAGCAGTACTTC	CASSYTSQDLSEQYF
TRBD1	TRBV25-1	TRBJ1-6	.	TGTGCCAGCACTGAGGACAGGGGCTACGGTTCACCCCTCCACTTT	CASTEDRGYGSPLHF
.	TRBV30	TRBJ2-5	.	TGTGCCTGGGGAAGAGGGTTCAAACAAGAGACCCAGTACTTC	CAWGRGFKQETQYF
.	TRBV28	TRBJ2-7	.	TGTGCCAGCAGTTCTCCCGGCGGGCAGTACTTC	CASSSPGGQYF
.	TRBV13	TRBJ1-6	once	TGTGCCAGCAGCCCGTTGGTCGACTTATATGCTAATTCACCCCTCCACTTT	CASSPLVDLYANSPLHF
TRBD2	TRBV27	TRBJ2-7	.	TGTGCCAGCAGTTTAAGAACTAGCGGGATCTTTTACTACGAGCAGTACTTC	CASSLRTSGIFYYEQYF
TRBD1	TRBV18	TRBJ1-3	.	TGTGCCAGCTCACCCGACAGGGTGTCTTCCGGAAACACCATATATTTT	CASSPDRVSSGNTIYF
.	TRBV10-3	TRBJ1-5	.	TGTGCCATCAGTCCGGGAAGCAATCAGCCCCAGCATTTT	CAISPGSNQPQHF
TRBD1	TRBV9	TRBJ2-7	.	TGTGCCAGCAGTGCCGGAGGGGGACAGGACTCCTACGAGCAGTACTTC	CASSAGGGQDSYEQYF
TRBD2	TRBV7-3	TRBJ2-5	.	TGTGCCAGCAGCTTACGGGGAGGGAACCAAGAGACCCAGTACTTC	CASSLRGGNQETQYF
.	TRBV7-9	TRBJ2-5	.	TGTGCCAGCAGCTTAATCGCCCGGGAGACCCAGTACTTC	CASSLIARETQYF
.	TRBV6-5	TRBJ1-4	.	TGTGCCAGCAGTACCGGACGGGCCAATAATGAAAAACTGTTTTTT	CASSTGRANNEKLFF
.	TRBV28	TRBJ1-5	.	TGTGCCAGCATACATTCCCCCTTCAATCAGCCCCAGCATTTT	CASIHSPFNQPQHF
TRBD1	TRBV30	TRBJ2-1	.	TGTGCCTGGAGCGCAAGTCCGGGACAGATTAATGAGCAGTTCTTC	CAWSASPGQINEQFF
.	TRBV7-9	TRBJ2-4	.	TGTGCCAGCAGCTTAGAACGAAACATTCAGTACTTC	CASSLERNIQYF
.	TRBV10-3	TRBJ2-7	.	TGCGCGGTAGGGGAGCCCTACGAGCAGTACTTC	CAVGEPYEQYF
TRBD2	TRBV18	TRBJ2-5	once	TGTGCCAGCTCATCCTACGGGACTAGCCGAGAGACCCAGTACTTC	CASSSYGTSRETQYF
TRBD1	TRBV6-5	TRBJ2-4	.	TGTGCCAGCAGTCGAGACAGGGAGATAGCCATTCAGTACTTC	CASSRDREIAIQYF
.	TRBV30	TRBJ1-3	.	TGTGCCTGGAGTAGGGGCCGAAGCTCTGGAAACACCATATATTTT	CAWSRGRSSGNTIYF
.	TRBV25-1	TRBJ1-4	.	TGTGCCAGCAGTGACGTTGGGGGCGCGGGTGAAAAACTGTTTTTT	CASSDVGGAGEKLFF
.	TRBV5-1	TRBJ2-1	.	TGCGCCAGCAGCTTGACTACGAGGAATGAGCAGTTCTTC	CASSLTTRNEQFF
.	TRBV5-4	TRBJ2-7	.	TGTGCCAGCGGGGACCGCAGCTCCTACGAGCAGTACTTC	CASGDRSSYEQYF
.	TRBV7-2	TRBJ1-2	.	TGTGCCAGCAGCTTACGAAAGGGGGTTATCAGTAGCTACACCTTC	CASSLRKGVISSYTF
TRBD1	TRBV6-6	TRBJ1-5	.	TGTGCCAGCAGCCGACAGGGTCCCCATCAGCCCCAGCATTTT	CASSRQGPHQPQHF
TRBD1	TRBV5-1	TRBJ2-7	.	TGCGCCAGCAGCTGGGGACAGGGGGCTTCCTACGAGCAGTACTTC	CASSWGQGASYEQYF
.	TRBV19	TRBJ2-7	.	TGTGCCAGTAGTCTCGACCTGGGCCCCTACGAGCAGTACTTC	CASSLDLGPYEQYF
.	TRBV6-1	TRBJ1-1	.	TGTGCCAGCAGAGTCACTCAGGGGCTGGCTGAAGCTTTCTTT	CASRVTQGLAEAFF
TRBD1	TRBV28	TRBJ2-7	.	TGTGCCAGCAGATCCCCGGGACAGGCGCCCGAGCAGTACTTC	CASRSPGQAPEQYF
.	TRBV20-1	TRBJ1-1	few	TGCAGTGCTAGAGATCCCCCTGAAGCTTTCTTT	CSARDPPEAFF
.	TRBV7-2	TRBJ1-1	.	TGTGCCAGCAGCGTCCGGGCCCCTGGCGACACTGAAGCTTTCTTT	CASSVRAPGDTEAFF
.	TRBV14	TRBJ1-6	.	TGTGCCAGCAGCCAAGAGCTGACGGGACCCCTCCACTTT	CASSQELTGPLHF
.	TRBV19	TRBJ1-5	.	TGTGCCAGTAGATCCGGGACACATTATAGCAATCAGCCCCAGCATTTT	CASRSGTHYSNQPQHF
.	TRBV11-2	TRBJ2-7	.	TGTGCCAGCAGCCTAGCCGGCGAGCAGTACTTC	CASSLAGEQYF
.	TRBV6-1	TRBJ1-2	few	TGTGCCAGCAGTGAATCAGGGGTCGGCTACACCTTC	CASSESGVGYTF
.	TRBV30	TRBJ2-6	.	TGTGCCTGGAGTGGGGACGTCGCAGGGGCCAACGTCCTGACTTTC	CAWSGDVAGANVLTF
.	TRBV18	TRBJ1-2	.	TGTGCCAGCTCACCACAGAGTTTATCGGCAGGAAGATATGGCTACACCTTC	CASSPQSLSAGRYGYTF
.	TRBV27	TRBJ1-2	.	TGTGCCAGCAGTCCCGCCCAGGGGTGGCACTATGGCTACACCTTC	CASSPAQGWHYGYTF
.	TRBV30	TRBJ2-5	once	TGTGCCTGGATGGGGGGACCGAGGGAGACCCAGTACTTC	CAWMGGPRETQYF
.	TRBV5-6	TRBJ2-7	.	TGTGCCAGCAGCTCTGGGACGGGAACCTACGAGCAGTACTTC	CASSSGTGTYEQYF
TRBD1	TRBV29-1	TRBJ2-7	.	TGCAGCGTTACCGGACAGGCCGACTCCGAGCAGTACTTC	CSVTGQADSEQYF
.	TRBV28	TRBJ1-5	once	TGTGCCAGCAGTTCCCTCGGTTTAATACCCCAGCATTTT	CASSSLGLIPQHF
.	TRBV6-1	TRBJ1-2	once	TGTGCCAGCAGTGAAGCGGGAGCTCCTAACTATGGCTACACCTTC	CASSEAGAPNYGYTF
.	TRBV5-5	TRBJ1-4	.	TGTGCCAGCAGCTCTACAGGGTTTAATGAAAAACTGTTTTTT	CASSSTGFNEKLFF
TRBD2	TRBV7-9	TRBJ2-5	.	TGTGCCAGCAGCCCGCTCGGGGGGGAGACCCAGTACTTC	CASSPLGGETQYF
TRBD1	TRBV5-4	TRBJ2-5	.	TGTGCCAGCACCCTAGGACAGGCCGGGGAGACCCAGTACTTC	CASTLGQAGETQYF
TRBD2	TRBV5-6	TRBJ2-3	.	TGTGCCAGCAGCTTGCGCCGACGACTAGCGGGAGCAGATACGCAGTATTTT	CASSLRRRLAGADTQYF
.	TRBV28	TRBJ2-7	.	TGTGCCAGCAGTTCGGGGAGCTACGAGCAGTACTTC	CASSSGSYEQYF
.	TRBV28	TRBJ1-2	.	TGTGCCAGCAGTTTAAAGGGCTTCTATGGCTACACCTTC	CASSLKGFYGYTF
.	TRBV2	TRBJ2-1	.	TGTGCCAGCAGTGCCCTGGCGGGGGCCCCCAATGAGCAGTTCTTC	CASSALAGAPNEQFF
TRBD1	TRBV30	TRBJ2-7	.	TGTGCCTGGAGTGGGGGACAGGGGGCCTACGAGCAGTACTTC	CAWSGGQGAYEQYF
TRBD2	TRBV10-3	TRBJ2-7	.	TGTGCCACCACTAGCGGGAGTCGGAACGAGCAGTACTTC	CATTSGSRNEQYF
.	TRBV9	TRBJ2-2	.	TGTGCCAGCAGCGGACGACGGTACACCGGGGAGCTGTTTTTT	CASSGRRYTGELFF
TRBD1	TRBV28	TRBJ2-4	once	TGTGCCAGCAGTTTATCCGGGACAGGGTCGGGTAAAGCCAAAAACATTCAGTACTTC	CASSLSGTGSGKAKNIQYF
.	TRBV6-6	TRBJ2-1	.	TGTGCCAGCAGCCCCTCCAGGCTAGCTAGAAATGAGCAGTTCTTC	CASSPSRLARNEQFF